Sequencing of this T cell receptor (beta chain) was carried out in a study of T-cell memory formation after mild COVID-19. Background on the study: Clustering of TCRs was largely donor specific.

Of note for this clonotype: Its antigen remains unknown.

General study points: Several responding clones turned up in pre-infection memory, indicating that cross-reactive memory may have taken part. Clones that got smaller from day 15 to 85 had even CD4/CD8, while clones growing later tipped toward CD4+.

The CDR3 spans 14 residues. The V gene lost 0 bases and the J gene lost 7 bases, with 11 bases spanning the gap. Germline V CDR1 and CDR2: SGHRS, YFSETQ. TCRdb recomputed calls from the 5' RACE reads with MiXCR, one row per CDR3 protein. This sample yields 190,000 or so distinct CDR3 sequences, of which about a fifth are seen a single time; approximately 22% belongs to the top ten. This chain uses TRBV5-1 with TRBJ2-1; D possibly matches TRBD1 or TRBD2 (5 bases each). Sample: PBMCs or a T cell subset sorted from them (not recorded which). The sequence derives from an adult woman who had mild COVID-19 (a few samples of this study predate the infection). Cell type and time point are not known. CDR3 nucleotides: TGCGCCAGCAGCTTGGTTTCAGAGGGGAATGAGCAGTTCTTC. Translation gives CASSLVSEGNEQFF.